This TCR beta chain derives from a study of T cells after yellow fever vaccination. Synthesis of TCR cDNA relied on 5'RACE template switching, which attached a universal primer site and UMIs. TCRdb reprocessed the 5' RACE reads with MiXCR, giving one entry per CDR3 protein. The top ten hold less than 20% of the sample, which has hundreds of thousands of distinct CDR3 sequences, 11% seen once. Germline values: CDR1 DFQATT, CDR2 SNEGSKA (reference sequence). The CDR3 spans 17 residues. V was trimmed by 0 bases and J by 1 base, leaving 16 bases between them. This clonotype was detected a few times. V and J are TRBV20-1 and TRBJ2-4; the D gene could be TRBD1 or TRBD2 (7 bases each). The sample was PBMCs, taken on the day of the first yellow fever vaccination. The source of this sequence is a man aged 18 to 30 who received the YFV17D yellow fever vaccine. The CDR3 is CSAREREGAGAKNIQYF. CDR3 DNA: TGCAGTGCTAGAGAAAGGGAGGGGGCCGGGGCCAAAAACATTCAGTACTTC.